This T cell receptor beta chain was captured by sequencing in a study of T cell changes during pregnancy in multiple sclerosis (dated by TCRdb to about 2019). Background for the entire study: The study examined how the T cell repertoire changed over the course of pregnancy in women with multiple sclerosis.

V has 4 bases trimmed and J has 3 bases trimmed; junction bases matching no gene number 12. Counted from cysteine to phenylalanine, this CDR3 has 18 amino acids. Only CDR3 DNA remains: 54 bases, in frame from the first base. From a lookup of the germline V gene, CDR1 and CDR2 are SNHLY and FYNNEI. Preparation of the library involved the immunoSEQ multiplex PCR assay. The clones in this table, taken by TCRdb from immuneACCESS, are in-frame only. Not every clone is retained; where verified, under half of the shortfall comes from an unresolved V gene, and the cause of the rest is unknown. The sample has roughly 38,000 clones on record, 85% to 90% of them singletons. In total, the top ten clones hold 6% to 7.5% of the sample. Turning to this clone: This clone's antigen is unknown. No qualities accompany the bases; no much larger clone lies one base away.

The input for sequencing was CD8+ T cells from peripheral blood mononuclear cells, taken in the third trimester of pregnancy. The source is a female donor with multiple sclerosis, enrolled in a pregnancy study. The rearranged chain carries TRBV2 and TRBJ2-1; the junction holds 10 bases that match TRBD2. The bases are TGTGCCAGCAGTGTGGCCAGCGGGGGGGCCTGGGACTACAATGAGCAGTTCTTC. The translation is CASSVASGGAWDYNEQFF. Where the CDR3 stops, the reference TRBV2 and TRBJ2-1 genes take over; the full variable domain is EPEVTQTPSHQVTQMGQEVILRCVPISNHLYFYWYRQILGQKVEFLVSFYNNEISEKSEIFDDQFSVERPDGSNFTLKIRSTKLEDSAMYFCASSVASGGAWDYNEQFFGPGTRLTVL.